These 14 T cell receptor beta chains were sequenced from one sample in a study of early T cells in non-severe SARS-CoV-2 infection. One entry per CDR3 protein results from TCRdb running MiXCR on the 5' RACE reads. The sample includes around 70,000 distinct CDR3 sequences, 12% of them seen just once. The sample was whole blood. These receptor sequences come from an adult who was a healthcare worker with PCR-confirmed SARS-CoV-2 infection or an uninfected control (not recorded which).

This clonotype was seen more than once but under ten times. The chain joins TRBV11-2 to TRBJ1-3; D unclear. CDR3 length: 17 residues. From germline, CDR1 is SGHAT and CDR2 FQNNGV. V shed 1 base and J shed 0 bases, with 13 bases lying between them. CDR3 DNA: TGTGCCAGCAGCTTAGCCCCCAGTGCTAGCTCTGGAAACACCATATATTTT. This sequence encodes CASSLAPSASSGNTIYF.

This clonotype was seen more than once but under ten times. The rearrangement joins TRBV9 to TRBJ1-5, with D tentatively TRBD1 (5 bases). CDR1 is SGDLS, CDR2 YYNGEE, per germline. This CDR3 spans 15 amino acids. The V end lost 0 bases, the J end lost 2 bases, and 9 bases lay between the germline ends. CDR3 in amino acids: CASSVGGGGNQPQHF. The CDR3 DNA reads TGTGCCAGCAGCGTAGGGGGCGGTGGCAATCAGCCCCAGCATTTT.

A note on this clonotype: One end of the junction varies from germline; a read error may be responsible. The chain recombines TRBV11-2 with TRBJ2-7, with D hard to call. The CDR3 is 13 residues long. Germline assignment: CDR1 SGHAT and CDR2 FQNNGV. As DNA, the CDR3 is TGTGCCAGCAGCTTATGGGGTCCCTACGTGCAGTACTTC. Protein product: CASSLWGPYVQYF.

Here the CDR3 DNA reads TGTGCCAGCTCACCAGCCGGGACAGGATACAATGAGCAGTTCTTC. It is translated as CASSPAGTGYNEQFF. This chain uses TRBV18 with TRBJ2-1, with 8 bases matching TRBD1. The ends lost 2 bases at V and 4 bases at J; junction bases unmatched: 4. The CDR3 is 15 amino acids. Germline CDR1 reads KGHSH; CDR2 reads LQKENI.

This clonotype was observed a few times. The V gene is TRBV30, the J gene TRBJ1-1, with D maybe TRBD1 (6 bases). The CDR3 spans 14 residues. Germline CDR1 GTSNPN, CDR2 SVGIG (reference sequence). The V and J ends lost 2 bases and 6 bases respectively, with 16 bases between them. The CDR3 reads CAWSPPGRGPEAFF. As DNA, the CDR3 is TGTGCCTGGAGTCCTCCGGGCAGGGGTCCTGAAGCTTTCTTT.

This clonotype was picked up a small number of times. The gene calls are TRBV4-3 and TRBJ2-5; the match to TRBD2 covers 7 bases. The ends lost 5 bases at V and 4 bases at J; junction bases unmatched: 1. The CDR3 has 12 amino acids. From germline, CDR1 is LGHNA and CDR2 YSLEER. The CDR3 nucleotides read TGCGCCAGCAGCGCTAGCGGAGAGACCCAGTACTTC. It specifies CASSASGETQYF.

In nucleotides, the CDR3 is TGTGCCAGCACCCCCGGACGGACCGGGGAGCTGTTTTTT. Its translation is CASTPGRTGELFF. The rearrangement links TRBV6-6 to TRBJ2-2; D is undetermined. The CDR3 extends over 13 amino acids. V lost 7 bases and J lost 5, with 11 bases in between. From germline, CDR1 is MNHNY and CDR2 SVGAGI (reference sequence).

This chain links TRBV6-5 with TRBJ2-7, with 7 bases that match TRBD2. After removal of 0 bases from V and 4 bases from J, the junction contained 3 bases not matched to a gene. Germline-derived CDR1 and CDR2 are MNHEY and SVGAGI. The CDR3 is 14 residues long. The CDR3 sequence is CASSYSGTTYEQYF. In DNA form, the CDR3 reads TGTGCCAGCAGTTACTCCGGGACTACTTACGAGCAGTACTTC.

About this clonotype: The germline gene is not matched at one end of the junction; a read error may be the cause. The chain carries TRBV7-3 and TRBJ2-1; 7 bases agree with TRBD2. CDR3 size: 14 residues. Germline V gives CDR1 SGHTA, CDR2 FQGTGA. CDR3 sequence reads: CVSSRGSSYNEQFF. The CDR3 DNA follows: TGTGTCAGCAGCCGCGGGAGCTCCTACAATGAGCAGTTCTTC. Drawing the rest from reference TRBV7-3 and TRBJ2-1, the complete variable domain is GAGVSQTPSNKVTEKGKYVELRCDPISGHTALYWYRQSLGQGPEFLIYFQGTGAADDSGLPNDRFFAVRPEGSVSTLKIQRTERGDSAVYLCVSSRGSSYNEQFFGPGTRLTVL.

This clonotype was observed at least ten times. The V and J genes are TRBV14 and TRBJ1-1; D is ambiguous. V dropped 0 bases and J dropped 1 base, with 15 bases sitting between them. The CDR3 extends over 17 amino acids. From germline, CDR1 is SGHDN and CDR2 FVKESK. The CDR3 protein is CASSQETPPSRNTEAFF. CDR3 nucleotide sequence: TGTGCCAGCAGCCAAGAGACCCCCCCTTCCAGGAACACTGAAGCTTTCTTT.

Ten or more counts support this clonotype. The chain couples TRBV12-3 or TRBV12-4 to TRBJ2-2; no definite D call. The CDR3 extends over 12 amino acids. V shed 6 bases and J shed 1 base, with 3 bases lying between them. CDR3 coding DNA: TGTGCCAGCAGAAAGAACACCGGGGAGCTGTTTTTT. Its translation: CASRKNTGELFF.

The gene calls are TRBV7-2 and TRBJ1-2; TRBD1 might be the D (6 bases). Looked up from germline, CDR1 is SGHTA and CDR2 is FQGNSA. The V gene lost 3 bases and the J gene lost 3 bases, with 11 bases spanning the gap. The CDR3 has 14 residues. CDR3 DNA: TGTGCCAGCAGCTTCTTTGGGGGCGACTATGGCTACACCTTC. Translation gives CASSFFGGDYGYTF.

This clonotype has ten or more counts. V and J are TRBV2 and TRBJ2-7, with 7 bases aligning to TRBD2. With V trimmed by 6 bases and J by 5 bases, 7 bases remained unmatched. From germline, CDR1 is SNHLY and CDR2 FYNNEI. The CDR3 is made up of 13 amino acids. The CDR3 spells CASSGGRAHEQYF. CDR3 sequence (DNA): TGTGCCAGCAGCGGGGGGAGGGCCCACGAGCAGTACTTC. Supplemented by reference TRBV2 and TRBJ2-7, the full variable domain reads EPEVTQTPSHQVTQMGQEVILRCVPISNHLYFYWYRQILGQKVEFLVSFYNNEISEKSEIFDDQFSVERPDGSNFTLKIRSTKLEDSAMYFCASSGGRAHEQYFGPGTRLTVT.

This clonotype has just a few counts. This chain joins TRBV6-5 and TRBJ1-2, with D possibly TRBD1 on 5 matching bases. CDR1 and CDR2 (germline): MNHEY, SVGAGI. CDR3 length equals 16 residues. Trimming removed 2 bases at V and 4 bases at J, with 17 bases between. Written as DNA, the CDR3 is TGTGCCAGCAGTTACGGAGGGGTTTTAGGTGGCTATGGCTACACCTTC. Translating it yields CASSYGGVLGGYGYTF.